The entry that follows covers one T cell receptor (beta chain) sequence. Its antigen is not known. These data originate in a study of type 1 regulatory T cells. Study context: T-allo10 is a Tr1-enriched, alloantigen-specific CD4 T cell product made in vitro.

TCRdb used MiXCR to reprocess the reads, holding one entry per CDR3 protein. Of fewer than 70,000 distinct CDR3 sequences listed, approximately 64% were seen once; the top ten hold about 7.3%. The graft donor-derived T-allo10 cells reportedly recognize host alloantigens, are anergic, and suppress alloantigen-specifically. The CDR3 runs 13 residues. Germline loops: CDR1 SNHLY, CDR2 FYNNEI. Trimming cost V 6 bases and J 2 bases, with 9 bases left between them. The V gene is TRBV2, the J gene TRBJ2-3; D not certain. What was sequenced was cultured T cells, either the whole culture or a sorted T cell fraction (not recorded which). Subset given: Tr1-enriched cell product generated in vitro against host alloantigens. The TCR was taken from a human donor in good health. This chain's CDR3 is CASSRTDTDTQYF. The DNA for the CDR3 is TGTGCCAGCAGCCGGACGGACACAGATACGCAGTATTTT.